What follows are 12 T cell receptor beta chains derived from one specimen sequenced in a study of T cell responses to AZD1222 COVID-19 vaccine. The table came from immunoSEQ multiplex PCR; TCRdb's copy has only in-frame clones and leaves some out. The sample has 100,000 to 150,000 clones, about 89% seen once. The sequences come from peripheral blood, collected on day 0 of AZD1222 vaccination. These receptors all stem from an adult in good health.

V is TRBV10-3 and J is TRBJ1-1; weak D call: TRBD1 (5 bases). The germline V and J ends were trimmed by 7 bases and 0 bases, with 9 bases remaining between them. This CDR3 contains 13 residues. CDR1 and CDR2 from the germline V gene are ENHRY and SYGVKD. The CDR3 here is CAITRGVNTEAFF. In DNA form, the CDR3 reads TGTGCCATCACCCGAGGGGTGAACACTGAAGCTTTCTTT.

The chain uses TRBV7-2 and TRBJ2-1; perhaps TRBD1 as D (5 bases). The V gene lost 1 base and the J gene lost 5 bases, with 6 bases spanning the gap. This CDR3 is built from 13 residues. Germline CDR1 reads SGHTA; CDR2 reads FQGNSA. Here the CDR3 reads CASSLGQHNEQFF. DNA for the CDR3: TGTGCCAGCAGCTTAGGACAGCACAATGAGCAGTTCTTC.

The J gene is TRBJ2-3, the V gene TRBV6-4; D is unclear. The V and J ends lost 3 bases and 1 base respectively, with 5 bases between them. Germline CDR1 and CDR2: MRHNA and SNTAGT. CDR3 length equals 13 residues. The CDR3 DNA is TGTGCCAGCAGTGAACAGCGCACAGATACGCAGTATTTT. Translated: CASSEQRTDTQYF.

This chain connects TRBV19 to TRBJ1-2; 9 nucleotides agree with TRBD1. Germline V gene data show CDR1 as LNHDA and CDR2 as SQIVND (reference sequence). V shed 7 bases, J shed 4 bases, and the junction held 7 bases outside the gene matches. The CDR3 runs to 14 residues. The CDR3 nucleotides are TGTGCCAGTAACTTTGGGACAGGGCTCTATGGCTACACCTTC. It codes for CASNFGTGLYGYTF.

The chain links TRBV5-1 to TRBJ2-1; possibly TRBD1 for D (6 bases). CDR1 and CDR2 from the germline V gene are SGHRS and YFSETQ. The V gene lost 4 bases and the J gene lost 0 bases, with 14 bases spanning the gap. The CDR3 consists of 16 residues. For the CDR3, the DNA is TGCGCCAGCAGCGAACAGGGAGCGAGCTCCTACAATGAGCAGTTCTTC. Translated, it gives CASSEQGASSYNEQFF.

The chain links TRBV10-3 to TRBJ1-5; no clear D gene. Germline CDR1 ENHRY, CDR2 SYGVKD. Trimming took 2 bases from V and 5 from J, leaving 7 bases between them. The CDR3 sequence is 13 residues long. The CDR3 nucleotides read TGTGCCATCAGTGAGGCCGGGGATCAGCCCCAGCATTTT. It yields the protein CAISEAGDQPQHF.

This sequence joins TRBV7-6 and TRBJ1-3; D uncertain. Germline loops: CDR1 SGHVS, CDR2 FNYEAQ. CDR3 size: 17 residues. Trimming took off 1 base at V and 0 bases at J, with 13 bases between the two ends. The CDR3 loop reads CASSLDTPIYSGNTIYF. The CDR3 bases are TGTGCCAGCAGCTTAGATACCCCAATCTACTCTGGAAACACCATATATTTT. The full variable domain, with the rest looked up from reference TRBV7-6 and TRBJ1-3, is GAGVSQSPRYKVTKRGQDVALRCDPISGHVSLYWYRQALGQGPEFLTYFNYEAQQDKSGLPNDRFSAERPEGSISTLTIQRTEQRDSAMYRCASSLDTPIYSGNTIYFGEGSWLTVV.

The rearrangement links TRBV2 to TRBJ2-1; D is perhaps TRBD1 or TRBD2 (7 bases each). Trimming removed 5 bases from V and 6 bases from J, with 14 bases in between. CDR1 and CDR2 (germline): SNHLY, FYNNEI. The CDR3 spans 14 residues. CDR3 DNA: TGTGCCAGCAGTTCCCAGGGGGGGGGCAATGAGCAGTTCTTC. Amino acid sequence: CASSSQGGGNEQFF.

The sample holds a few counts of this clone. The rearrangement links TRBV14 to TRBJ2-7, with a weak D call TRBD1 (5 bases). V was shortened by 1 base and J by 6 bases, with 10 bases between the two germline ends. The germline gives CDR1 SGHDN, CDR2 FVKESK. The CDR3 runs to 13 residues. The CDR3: CASSQGSGSEQYF. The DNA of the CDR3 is TGTGCCAGCAGCCAAGGTTCAGGGTCCGAGCAGTACTTC.

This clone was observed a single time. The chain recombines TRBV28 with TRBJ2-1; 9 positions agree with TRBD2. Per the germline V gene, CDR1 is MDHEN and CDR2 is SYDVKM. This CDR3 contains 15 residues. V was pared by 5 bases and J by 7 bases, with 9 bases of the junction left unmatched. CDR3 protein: CASSPAGREGNEQFF. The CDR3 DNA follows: TGTGCCAGCAGTCCTGCGGGGCGGGAGGGAAATGAGCAGTTCTTC.

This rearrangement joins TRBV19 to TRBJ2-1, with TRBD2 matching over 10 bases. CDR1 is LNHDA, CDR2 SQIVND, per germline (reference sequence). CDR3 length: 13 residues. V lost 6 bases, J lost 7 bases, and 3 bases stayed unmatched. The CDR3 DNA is TGTGCCAGTAGAGCGGGGGGGCCTAATGAGCAGTTCTTC. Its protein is CASRAGGPNEQFF. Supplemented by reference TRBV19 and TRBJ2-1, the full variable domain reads DGGITQSPKYLFRKEGQNVTLSCEQNLNHDAMYWYRQDPGQGLRLIYYSQIVNDFQKGDIAEGYSVSREKKESFPLTVTSAQKNPTAFYLCASRAGGPNEQFFGPGTRLTVL.

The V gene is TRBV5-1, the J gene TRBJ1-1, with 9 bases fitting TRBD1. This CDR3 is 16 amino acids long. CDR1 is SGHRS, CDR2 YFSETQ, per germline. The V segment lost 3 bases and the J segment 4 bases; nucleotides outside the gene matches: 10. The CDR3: CASSSSQGAAGTEAFF. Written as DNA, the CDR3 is TGCGCCAGCAGCTCCTCACAGGGGGCGGCGGGCACTGAAGCTTTCTTT.